The 15 T cell receptor beta chains reported below all come from one sample, sequenced in a study of OX40 agonist ivuxolimab in advanced cancers. Sequencing used immunoSEQ multiplex PCR; TCRdb keeps in-frame clones, though not all of them. The data contain about 93,000 clones, roughly 90% of them singletons. Material: CD4+ or CD8+ T cells sorted from blood, obtained in a trial of the OX40 agonist ivuxolimab. The receptor source for this set is an adult with an advanced solid tumor such as melanoma, head and neck, liver or kidney cancer.

This chain connects TRBV6-7 to TRBJ1-2; 8 bases match TRBD1. TRBV6-7 has ORF status, its function being uncertain. The length of the CDR3 is 13 residues. J gave up 5 bases and V 7 bases, and 6 bases lay outside the gene matches. CDR3 sequence: CASTLGDRYGYTF. In DNA, the CDR3 is TGTGCCAGCACCCTAGGGGACAGGTATGGCTACACCTTC.

The rearrangement uses TRBV10-3 and TRBJ1-1; 10 nucleotides agree with TRBD1. The CDR3 covers 16 residues. Germline V gene lookup returns CDR1 ENHRY and CDR2 SYGVKD. V lost 3 bases, J lost 3 bases, and 7 bases stayed unmatched. The CDR3 protein is CAISDDRGLRDTEAFF. CDR3 coding DNA: TGTGCCATCAGTGACGACAGGGGGCTCAGGGACACTGAAGCTTTCTTT.

This chain uses TRBV18 with TRBJ2-7; D is perhaps TRBD1 (5 bases). The V gene lost 3 bases and the J gene lost 2 bases, with 14 bases spanning the gap. Germline CDR1 KGHSH, CDR2 LQKENI. The CDR3 length is 15 residues. CDR3 protein: CASSPLTETPYEQYF. For the CDR3, the DNA is TGTGCCAGCTCACCTTTGACAGAGACCCCCTACGAGCAGTACTTC.

This clone has just a few counts. The chain recombines TRBV6-5 with TRBJ2-7, with 7 bases aligning to TRBD1. Germline V CDR1 and CDR2: MNHEY, SVGAGI. The CDR3 has 13 amino acids. Unmatched junction bases numbered 8, after V lost 6 bases and J lost 6 bases. This CDR3 is CASRGTARVEQYF. The CDR3 nucleotides read TGTGCCAGCAGAGGGACAGCTCGGGTCGAGCAGTACTTC.

This chain links TRBV11-3 with TRBJ1-4; D possibly corresponds to TRBD1 (5 bases). The CDR3 totals 12 residues. Germline loops: CDR1 SGHNT, CDR2 YENEEA. The V end lost 4 bases, the J end lost 8 bases, and 8 bases lay between the germline ends. The CDR3 DNA follows: TGTGCCAGCAGCTGGGGGAGAGAAAAACTGTTTTTT. It translates to CASSWGREKLFF.

This rearrangement joins TRBV2 to TRBJ2-7; 8 positions agree with TRBD1. The CDR3 has 12 amino acids. The trim removed 3 bases at V and 12 bases at J, leaving 7 bases unmatched. Germline lookup yields CDR1 SNHLY and CDR2 FYNNEI. The CDR3 loop reads CASSETYRGAYF. In DNA, the CDR3 is TGTGCCAGCAGTGAGACCTACAGGGGGGCGTACTTC. Full variable domain (outside the CDR3, taken from reference TRBV2 and TRBJ2-7): EPEVTQTPSHQVTQMGQEVILRCVPISNHLYFYWYRQILGQKVEFLVSFYNNEISEKSEIFDDQFSVERPDGSNFTLKIRSTKLEDSAMYFCASSETYRGAYFGPGTRLTVT.

The V and J genes are TRBV18 and TRBJ1-1; 9 bases fit TRBD1. Germline loops: CDR1 KGHSH, CDR2 LQKENI. This CDR3 region has 15 residues. With 4 bases clipped from V and 4 bases from J, the junction kept 7 bases outside the gene matches. The CDR3 sequence is CASSRSQTGGTEAFF. CDR3 in DNA: TGTGCCAGCTCACGCTCACAGACAGGGGGCACTGAAGCTTTCTTT.

The chain couples TRBV14 to TRBJ2-5; D is undetermined. V was clipped by 0 bases and J by 5 bases, with 13 bases between them. Germline assignment: CDR1 SGHDN and CDR2 FVKESK. The CDR3 is made up of 15 amino acids. The CDR3 sequence: CASSQEAVGRETQYF. As DNA, the CDR3 is TGTGCCAGCAGCCAAGAGGCCGTGGGAAGGGAGACCCAGTACTTC.

The genes are TRBV11-2 and TRBJ2-6, with D perhaps TRBD1 (5 bases). CDR1 and CDR2 from the germline V gene are SGHAT and FQNNGV. Trimming took 5 bases from V and 4 from J, leaving 9 bases between them. The CDR3 contains 14 residues. The CDR3, as DNA: TGTGCCAGCAGCACAGGCCCCGGGGCCAACGTCCTGACTTTC. The encoded protein is CASSTGPGANVLTF.

The rearrangement joins TRBV28 to TRBJ1-1, with D uncertain. Trimming pared 5 bases from V and 1 base from J, leaving 8 bases between. In germline, CDR1 is MDHEN, CDR2 SYDVKM. The CDR3 is 13 amino acids. DNA of the CDR3: TGTGCCAGCAGTCCAAGACAGAACACTGAAGCTTTCTTT. Its protein is CASSPRQNTEAFF.

The chain is built from TRBV9 and TRBJ2-1, with no clear D. With 0 bases removed from V and 5 bases from J, the gap between germline ends came to 9 bases. CDR3 length: 14 residues. Germline CDR1 and CDR2: SGDLS and YYNGEE. The CDR3 sequence is CASSVGLGDNEQFF. The DNA for the CDR3 is TGTGCCAGCAGCGTAGGGTTAGGCGACAATGAGCAGTTCTTC.

This clone has only one observation. This rearrangement joins TRBV19 to TRBJ2-2; TRBD2 might be the D (7 bases). The CDR3 totals 13 residues. V was shortened by 8 bases and J by 4 bases, with 11 bases between the two germline ends. Germline V gene data show CDR1 as LNHDA and CDR2 as SQIVND (reference sequence). The CDR3 loop reads CASRGAGTGELFF. In DNA form, the CDR3 reads TGTGCCAGTCGGGGGGCCGGCACCGGGGAGCTGTTTTTT.

The chain uses TRBV6-5 and TRBJ1-2; 8 positions agree with TRBD1. The CDR3 spans 14 residues. CDR1 MNHEY and CDR2 SVGAGI come from the germline V gene. V shed 8 bases and J 7 bases; nucleotides not matched to a gene: 12. The CDR3 sequence: CASALGQGAFGYTF. The CDR3 bases are TGTGCCAGCGCCCTAGGGCAGGGGGCCTTTGGCTACACCTTC.

J is TRBJ2-2 and V is TRBV21-1. TRBV21-1 is classified as a pseudogene. The CDR3 is 15 residues long. The CDR3 DNA sequence: TGTGCCAGCAGCAAAGAGGGCGAAAACACCGGGGAGCTGTTTTTT. Protein: CASSKEGENTGELFF.

The chain joins TRBV30 to TRBJ1-6, with D possibly matching TRBD1 (6 bases). Germline values: CDR1 GTSNPN, CDR2 SVGIG (reference sequence). The germline V and J ends were trimmed by 8 bases and 6 bases, with 17 bases remaining between them. CDR3 length equals 14 residues. This chain's CDR3 is CAGGRTAFNSPLHF. The CDR3 DNA reads as TGTGCCGGCGGACGGACAGCTTTTAATTCACCCCTCCACTTT.